Listed below are T cell receptor beta chains from one sample, sequenced in a study of a mutant IDH1 vaccine in newly diagnosed glioma. Here immunoSEQ multiplex PCR was the method, and the copy in TCRdb shows in-frame clones only, minus some. This table holds some 61,000 clones, approximately 88% found once. Antigens of these TCRs are unknown. This material consisted of PBMCs, taken from a glioma patient whose treatment included an IDH1 peptide vaccine. The source of these receptors is a man between 18 and 35 years old with glioma. The CDR3 runs from the conserved cysteine through the conserved F or W. The order of the fields is V gene, J gene, D gene, CDR3 protein. The D gene is left open where the match is weak.

V gene: TRBV30
J gene: TRBJ1-2
D gene: -
CDR3 protein: CAWSRSTGKASYGYTF

V gene: TRBV5-6
J gene: TRBJ1-2
D gene: -
CDR3 protein: CASSLMDLSPGYTF

V gene: TRBV28
J gene: TRBJ2-7
D gene: TRBD2
CDR3 protein: CASSQPGLAGGSGQYF

V gene: TRBV5-1
J gene: TRBJ1-3
D gene: -
CDR3 protein: CASSSQAGGSSGNTIYF

V gene: TRBV6-1
J gene: TRBJ2-1
D gene: -
CDR3 protein: CASTRVWSNEQFF

V gene: TRBV5-1
J gene: TRBJ2-7
D gene: -
CDR3 protein: CASSLGNEQYF

V gene: TRBV7-9
J gene: TRBJ2-7
D gene: TRBD2
CDR3 protein: CASSTPGTGGLAGGYEQYF

V gene: TRBV4-1
J gene: TRBJ2-6
D gene: TRBD1
CDR3 protein: CASSQAGAGTGLISNVLTF

V gene: TRBV7-6
J gene: TRBJ1-1
D gene: -
CDR3 protein: CASSLDGVEAFF

V gene: TRBV4-3
J gene: TRBJ1-2
D gene: -
CDR3 protein: CASSQDQVANYGYTF

V gene: TRBV5-4
J gene: TRBJ2-7
D gene: -
CDR3 protein: CASSLTISHEQYF

V gene: TRBV6-5
J gene: TRBJ2-7
D gene: TRBD1
CDR3 protein: CASSYGATGGYEQYF

V gene: TRBV27
J gene: TRBJ1-2
D gene: -
CDR3 protein: CASSLIGVGGYTF

V gene: TRBV4-3
J gene: TRBJ2-3
D gene: -
CDR3 protein: CASSQGWTDTQYF

V gene: TRBV28
J gene: TRBJ2-2
D gene: -
CDR3 protein: CASSFQGTGELFF

V gene: TRBV4-2
J gene: TRBJ1-1
D gene: -
CDR3 protein: CASSQGGGNRVNTEAFF

V gene: TRBV2
J gene: TRBJ1-5
D gene: -
CDR3 protein: CASSWTDDSNQPQHF

V gene: TRBV5-4
J gene: TRBJ1-4
D gene: -
CDR3 protein: CASSLSGHISTNEKLFF

V gene: TRBV11-2
J gene: TRBJ2-1
D gene: TRBD1
CDR3 protein: CASSSRTGLHNEQFF

V gene: TRBV29-1
J gene: TRBJ2-2
D gene: -
CDR3 protein: CSVVLAGELFF

V gene: TRBV27
J gene: TRBJ1-1
D gene: -
CDR3 protein: CASRTNTEAFF

V gene: TRBV27
J gene: TRBJ1-5
D gene: -
CDR3 protein: CASSSLGQTDQPQHF

V gene: TRBV25-1
J gene: TRBJ2-1
D gene: -
CDR3 protein: CASSGFLLGSSYNEQFF

V gene: TRBV5-1
J gene: TRBJ2-2
D gene: -
CDR3 protein: CASRTSPNTGELFF

V gene: TRBV28
J gene: TRBJ2-7
D gene: -
CDR3 protein: CASSFSDSYYEQYF

V gene: TRBV9
J gene: TRBJ1-6
D gene: TRBD1
CDR3 protein: CASSVTGENSPLHF

V gene: TRBV4-2
J gene: TRBJ1-4
D gene: -
CDR3 protein: CASSQDGVSRGDEKLFF

V gene: TRBV27
J gene: TRBJ2-7
D gene: -
CDR3 protein: CASSLSRGRGEQYF

V gene: TRBV30
J gene: TRBJ1-1
D gene: TRBD1
CDR3 protein: CAWRPPARTGTRGVAFF

V gene: TRBV7-3
J gene: TRBJ2-1
D gene: -
CDR3 protein: CASSLSLAAASYNEQFF

V gene: TRBV5-1
J gene: TRBJ1-1
D gene: TRBD1
CDR3 protein: CASSLLGQGPTEAFF

V gene: TRBV6-5
J gene: TRBJ2-1
D gene: -
CDR3 protein: CASRGRDYNEQFF

V gene: TRBV5-6
J gene: TRBJ2-2
D gene: -
CDR3 protein: CASSLSEWGKWDTGELFF

V gene: TRBV18
J gene: TRBJ1-5
D gene: -
CDR3 protein: CASSPLRQDSWDQPQHF

V gene: TRBV7-8
J gene: TRBJ1-6
D gene: TRBD1
CDR3 protein: CASSERTGPNSPLHF

V gene: TRBV27
J gene: TRBJ2-7
D gene: -
CDR3 protein: CASSFPGRVYEQYF

V gene: TRBV28
J gene: TRBJ1-2
D gene: -
CDR3 protein: CASSFGPGPFYGYTF